This T cell receptor beta chain was captured by sequencing in a study of PD-1 blockade in classical Hodgkin lymphoma (dated by TCRdb to 2018 to 2020). Describing the broader study: A peripheral blood immune signature of response to PD-1 blockade in classical Hodgkin lymphoma was defined using TCR beta sequencing and CyTOF.

Genomic DNA was extracted with the Qiagen DNeasy kit from unsorted PBMCs and from negatively selected CD4+ and CD8+ fractions. Amplification of TCR beta CDR3 regions was done by immunoSEQ multiplex PCR with primers that anneal to V and J segments. Amplification bias was minimized using a synthetic immune receptor repertoire, and residual bias was removed computationally after sequencing. Per the source publication's procedure: Custom Python scripts were used to quantify repertoire diversity as the Shannon entropy index. Unsorted, CD4+ and CD8+ repertoires were analyzed separately, except in combined analyses where CD4+ and CD8+ sequences were merged in silico. The table comes from immuneACCESS by way of TCRdb, which keeps in-frame sequences with V and J called. Part of the clones is missing from these tables; in studies checked, under half for an unresolved V gene and the rest for unknown reasons. That table is the source of V, J and clone size, and D and trimming were worked out from the DNA. The sample includes about 30,000 clones, with just over 90% observed a single time. The ten largest clones capture about 3.8% of the sample.

In light of the paper, this sample's time point label describes: newly diagnosed, previously untreated cHL patient sample. PBMCs from patients with newly diagnosed, previously untreated classical Hodgkin lymphoma were sequenced as a comparison group for the relapsed/refractory trial patients. Peripheral blood was collected in 8 mL Vacutainer Cell Preparation Tubes, from which PBMCs were isolated by centrifugation and then cryopreserved. From its cysteine to its phenylalanine, the CDR3 spans 15 amino acids. The CDR3 DNA has 45 bases and is translated from base 1. CDR1 and CDR2 are read off the germline V gene (reference sequence) as MNHEY and SMNVEV. Relative to germline, V is missing 5 bases and J is missing 5 bases, with 10 bases of the junction outside any gene match. Regarding this clone: This receptor's antigen is unknown. Base qualities are not provided; no much larger clone lies one nucleotide away.

Overall results and qualifications from the work: Newly diagnosed patients were reported to have lower baseline TCR diversity than healthy donors, and relapsed/refractory patients were reported to have lower baseline TCR diversity still. The study covered only a single clinical trial cohort, and the causes of the repertoire differences, possibly disease activity or prior therapy, were still not defined.

The receptor was isolated from a human donor with classical Hodgkin lymphoma. The chain is assembled from TRBV27 and TRBJ2-3; 7 junctional bases match TRBD2. Sequenced material: peripheral blood mononuclear cells (PBMCs). The CDR3 has the sequence CASSASSGGGDTQYF. The nucleotide sequence reads TGTGCCAGCAGTGCATCTAGCGGCGGGGGAGATACGCAGTATTTT.